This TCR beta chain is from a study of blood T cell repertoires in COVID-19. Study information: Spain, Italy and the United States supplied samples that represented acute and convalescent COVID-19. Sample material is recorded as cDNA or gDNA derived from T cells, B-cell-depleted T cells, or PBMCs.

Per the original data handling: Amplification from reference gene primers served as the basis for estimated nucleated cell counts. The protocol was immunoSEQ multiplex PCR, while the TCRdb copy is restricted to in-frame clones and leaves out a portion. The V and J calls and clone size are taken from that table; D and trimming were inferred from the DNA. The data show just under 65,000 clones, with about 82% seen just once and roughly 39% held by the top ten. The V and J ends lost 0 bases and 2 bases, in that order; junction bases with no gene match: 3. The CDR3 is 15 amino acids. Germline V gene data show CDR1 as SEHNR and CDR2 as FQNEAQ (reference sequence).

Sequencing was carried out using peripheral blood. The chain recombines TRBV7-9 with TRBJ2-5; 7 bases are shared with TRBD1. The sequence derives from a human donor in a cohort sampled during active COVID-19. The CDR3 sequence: CASSLAARGQETQYF. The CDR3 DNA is TGTGCCAGCAGCTTAGCGGCCAGGGGGCAAGAGACCCAGTACTTC. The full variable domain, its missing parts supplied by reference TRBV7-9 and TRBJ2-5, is DTGVSQNPRHKITKRGQNVTFRCDPISEHNRLYWYRQTLGQGPEFLTYFQNEAQLEKSRLLSDRFSAERPKGSFSTLEIQRTEQGDSAMYLCASSLAARGQETQYFGPGTRLLVL.